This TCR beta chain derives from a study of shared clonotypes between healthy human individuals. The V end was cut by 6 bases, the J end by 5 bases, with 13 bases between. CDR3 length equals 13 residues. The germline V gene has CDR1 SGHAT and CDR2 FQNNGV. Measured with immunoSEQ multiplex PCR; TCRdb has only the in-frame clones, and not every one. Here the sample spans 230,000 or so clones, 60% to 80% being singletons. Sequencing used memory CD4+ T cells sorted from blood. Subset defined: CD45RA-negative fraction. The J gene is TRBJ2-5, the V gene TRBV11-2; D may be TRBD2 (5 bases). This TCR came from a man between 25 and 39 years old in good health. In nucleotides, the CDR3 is TGTGCCAGCAGTCTTCGGAGGACGGAGACCCAGTACTTC. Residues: CASSLRRTETQYF. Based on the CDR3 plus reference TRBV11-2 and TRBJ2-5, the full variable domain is EAGVAQSPRYKIIEKRQSVAFWCNPISGHATLYWYQQILGQGPKLLIQFQNNGVVDDSQLPKDRFSAERLKGVDSTLKIQPAKLEDSAVYLCASSLRRTETQYFGPGTRLLVL.